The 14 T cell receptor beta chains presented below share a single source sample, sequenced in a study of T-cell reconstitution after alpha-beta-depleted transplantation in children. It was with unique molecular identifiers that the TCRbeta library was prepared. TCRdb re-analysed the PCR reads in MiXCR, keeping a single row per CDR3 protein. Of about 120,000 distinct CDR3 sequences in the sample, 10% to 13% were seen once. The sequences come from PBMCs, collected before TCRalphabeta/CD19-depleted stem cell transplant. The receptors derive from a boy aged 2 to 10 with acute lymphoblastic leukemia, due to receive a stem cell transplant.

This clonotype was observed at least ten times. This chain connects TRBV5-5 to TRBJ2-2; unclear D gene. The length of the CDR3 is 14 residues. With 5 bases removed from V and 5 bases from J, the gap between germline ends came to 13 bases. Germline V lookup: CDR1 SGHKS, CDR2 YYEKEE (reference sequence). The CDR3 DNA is TGTGCCAGCAGGCGGATTACTCTTACCGGGGAGCTGTTTTTT. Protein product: CASRRITLTGELFF.

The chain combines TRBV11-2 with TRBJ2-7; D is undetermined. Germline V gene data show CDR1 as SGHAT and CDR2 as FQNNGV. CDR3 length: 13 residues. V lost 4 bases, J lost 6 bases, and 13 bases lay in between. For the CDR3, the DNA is TGTGCCAGCAGCTCGCCACCCTCTCGCGAGCAGTACTTC. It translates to CASSSPPSREQYF. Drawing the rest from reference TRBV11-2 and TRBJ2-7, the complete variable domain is EAGVAQSPRYKIIEKRQSVAFWCNPISGHATLYWYQQILGQGPKLLIQFQNNGVVDDSQLPKDRFSAERLKGVDSTLKIQPAKLEDSAVYLCASSSPPSREQYFGPGTRLTVT.

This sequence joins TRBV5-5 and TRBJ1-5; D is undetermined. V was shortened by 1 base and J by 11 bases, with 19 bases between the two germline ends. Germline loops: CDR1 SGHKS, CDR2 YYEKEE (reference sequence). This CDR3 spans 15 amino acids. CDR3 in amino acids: CASSLRPGSQLAQHF. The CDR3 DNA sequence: TGTGCCAGCAGCTTGCGGCCAGGTAGTCAATTGGCCCAGCATTTT. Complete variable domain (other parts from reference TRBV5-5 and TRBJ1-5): DAGVTQSPTHLIKTRGQQVTLRCSPISGHKSVSWYQQVLGQGPQFIFQYYEKEERGRGNFPDRFSARQFPNYSSELNVNALLLGDSALYLCASSLRPGSQLAQHFGDGTRLSIL.

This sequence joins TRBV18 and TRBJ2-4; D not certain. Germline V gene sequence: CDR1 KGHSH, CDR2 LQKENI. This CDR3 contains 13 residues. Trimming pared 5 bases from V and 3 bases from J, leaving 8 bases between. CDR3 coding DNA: TGTGCCAGCTCAGGGTCGGGCAAAAACATTCAGTACTTC. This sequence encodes CASSGSGKNIQYF.

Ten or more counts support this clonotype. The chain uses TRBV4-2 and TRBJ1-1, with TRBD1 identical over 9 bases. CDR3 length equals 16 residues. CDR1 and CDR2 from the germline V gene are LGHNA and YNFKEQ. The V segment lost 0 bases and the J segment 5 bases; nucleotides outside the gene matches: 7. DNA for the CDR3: TGTGCCAGCAGCCAAGACTTGACAGGGGGGCGGACTGAAGCTTTCTTT. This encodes CASSQDLTGGRTEAFF.

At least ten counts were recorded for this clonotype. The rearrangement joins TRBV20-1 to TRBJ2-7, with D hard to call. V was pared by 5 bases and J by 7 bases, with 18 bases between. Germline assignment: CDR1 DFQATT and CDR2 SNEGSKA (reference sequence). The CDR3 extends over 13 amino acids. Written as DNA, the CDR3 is TGCAGTGCTCCGGCCATACCTTTGGTGGAGCAGTACTTC. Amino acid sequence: CSAPAIPLVEQYF.

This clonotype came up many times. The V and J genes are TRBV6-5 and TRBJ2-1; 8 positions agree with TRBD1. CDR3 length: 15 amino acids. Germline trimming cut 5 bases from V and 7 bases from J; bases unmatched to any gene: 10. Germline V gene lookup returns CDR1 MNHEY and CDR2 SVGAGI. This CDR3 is CASSLGQGLPNEQFF. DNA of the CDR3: TGTGCCAGCAGTCTCGGACAGGGTCTTCCAAATGAGCAGTTCTTC.

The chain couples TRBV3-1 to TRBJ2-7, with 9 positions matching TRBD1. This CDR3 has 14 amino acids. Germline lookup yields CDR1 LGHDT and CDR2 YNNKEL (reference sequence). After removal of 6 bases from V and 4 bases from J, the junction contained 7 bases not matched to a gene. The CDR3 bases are TGTGCCAGCAGACGGACAGGGGCTGTGTACGAGCAGTACTTC. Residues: CASRRTGAVYEQYF.

Here the CDR3 reads CSARDRGDQETQYF. In DNA form, the CDR3 reads TGCAGTGCTAGAGACAGGGGTGACCAAGAGACCCAGTACTTC. V gene TRBV20-1 combines with J gene TRBJ2-5, with a weak D call TRBD1 (6 bases). This CDR3 region has 14 residues. V dropped 0 bases and J dropped 0 bases, with 8 bases sitting between them. Germline V gene lookup returns CDR1 DFQATT and CDR2 SNEGSKA (reference sequence).

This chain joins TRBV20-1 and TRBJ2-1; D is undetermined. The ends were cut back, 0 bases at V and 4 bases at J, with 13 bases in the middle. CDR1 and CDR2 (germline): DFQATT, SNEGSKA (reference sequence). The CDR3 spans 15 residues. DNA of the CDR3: TGCAGTGCTAGAGATTTGGCGGAGCCTTACAATGAGCAGTTCTTC. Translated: CSARDLAEPYNEQFF.

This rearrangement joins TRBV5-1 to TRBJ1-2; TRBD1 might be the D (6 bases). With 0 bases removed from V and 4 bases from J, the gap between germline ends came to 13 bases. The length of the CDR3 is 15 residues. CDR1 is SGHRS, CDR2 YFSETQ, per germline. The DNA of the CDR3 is TGCGCCAGCAGCTTGGAGGGGGTGGGCCCCTATGGCTACACCTTC. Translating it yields CASSLEGVGPYGYTF.

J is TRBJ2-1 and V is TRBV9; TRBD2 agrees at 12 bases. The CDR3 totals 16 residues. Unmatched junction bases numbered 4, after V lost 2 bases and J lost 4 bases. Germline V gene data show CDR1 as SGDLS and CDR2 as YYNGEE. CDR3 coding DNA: TGTGCCAGCAGCGTTCCCGGACTAGCGGGGTACAATGAGCAGTTCTTC. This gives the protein CASSVPGLAGYNEQFF.

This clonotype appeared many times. CDR3 sequence (DNA): TGCAGTGCTAGAGGACTAGCGGGAGAGACAGATACGCAGTATTTT. Protein sequence: CSARGLAGETDTQYF. This chain joins TRBV20-1 and TRBJ2-3, with 12 positions matching TRBD2. The V gene end was trimmed by 1 base and the J gene end by 3 bases; junction bases not matched to a gene: 2. The CDR3 consists of 15 residues. Germline V gene sequence: CDR1 DFQATT, CDR2 SNEGSKA (reference sequence).

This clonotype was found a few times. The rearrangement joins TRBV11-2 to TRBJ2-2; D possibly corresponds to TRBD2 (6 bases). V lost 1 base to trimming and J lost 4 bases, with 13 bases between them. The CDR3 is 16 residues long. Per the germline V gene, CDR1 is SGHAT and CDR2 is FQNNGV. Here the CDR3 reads CASSLAQGLATGELFF. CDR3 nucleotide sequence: TGTGCCAGCAGCTTAGCGCAGGGACTCGCCACCGGGGAGCTGTTTTTT.